The 18 T cell receptor beta chains presented below share a single source sample, sequenced in a study of blood T cell repertoires in COVID-19. TCRdb's copy holds only in-frame clones and misses some; the assay was immunoSEQ multiplex PCR. Of more than 400,000 clones in the sample, around 90% were seen once. What was sequenced was PBMCs or T cells enriched from blood (not recorded which). The origin of the receptors is a man between 18 and 29 years old who had recovered from COVID-19.

V gene TRBV4-1 combines with J gene TRBJ2-2; D not certain. V lost 8 bases and J 3 bases, leaving 13 bases between the germline ends. This CDR3 is 14 amino acids long. CDR1 and CDR2 from the germline V gene are MGHRA and YSYEKL. CDR3: CASRVLVDTGELFF. For the CDR3, the DNA is TGCGCCAGCCGGGTGCTGGTCGACACCGGGGAGCTGTTTTTT.

The chain joins TRBV19 to TRBJ1-1; unclear D gene. V was shortened by 3 bases and J by 1 base, with 6 bases between the two germline ends. The CDR3 runs 13 residues. The germline V gene has CDR1 LNHDA and CDR2 SQIVND (reference sequence). CDR3 in amino acids: CASSMSRNTEAFF. CDR3 sequence (DNA): TGTGCCAGTAGTATGTCGAGGAACACTGAAGCTTTCTTT.

The CDR3 DNA reads as TGTGCCAGCTCACTAACTAGCGGGAGTGACAATGAGCAGTTCTTC. As protein: CASSLTSGSDNEQFF. The chain links TRBV18 to TRBJ2-1, with TRBD2 identical over 11 bases. Germline CDR1 KGHSH, CDR2 LQKENI. Losses at the gene ends were 4 bases for V and 5 bases for J; bases not matched to a gene: 4. CDR3 length: 15 amino acids.

V gene TRBV4-1 combines with J gene TRBJ2-5; 8 nucleotides agree with TRBD1. The CDR3 is 15 amino acids. V was clipped by 2 bases and J by 1 base; unmatched bases: 3. Germline V gene data show CDR1 as MGHRA and CDR2 as YSYEKL. This CDR3 is CASSQKGTGQETQYF. CDR3 sequence (DNA): TGCGCCAGCAGCCAAAAGGGGACAGGCCAAGAGACCCAGTACTTC.

V and J are TRBV3-1 (or the pseudogene TRBV3-2) and TRBJ1-6; TRBD1 aligns across 9 bases. The CDR3 contains 16 residues. CDR1 is LGHDT, CDR2 YNNKEL, per germline (reference sequence). J lost 9 bases, V lost 3 bases, and 9 bases had no gene match. DNA for the CDR3: TGTGCCAGCAGCCAGGGTGGACAGGGGAGAGGTTCACCCCTCCACTTT. This codes for CASSQGGQGRGSPLHF.

Regarding this clone: The same CDR3 is also encoded by other DNA sequences in this sample. The chain links TRBV18 to TRBJ2-5; 7 bases align to TRBD2. This CDR3 spans 14 amino acids. The V and J ends lost 3 bases and 2 bases, in that order; junction bases with no gene match: 3. CDR1 is KGHSH and CDR2 is LQKENI in the germline V gene. For the CDR3, the DNA is TGTGCCAGCTCACCCCCAGCGGGGCAAGAGACCCAGTACTTC. Residues: CASSPPAGQETQYF. Complete variable domain (other parts from reference TRBV18 and TRBJ2-5): NAGVMQNPRHLVRRRGQEARLRCSPMKGHSHVYWYRQLPEEGLKFMVYLQKENIIDESGMPKERFSAEFPKEGPSILRIQQVVRGDSAAYFCASSPPAGQETQYFGPGTRLLVL.

The chain joins TRBV18 to TRBJ2-7; possibly TRBD2 for D (6 bases). The CDR3 sequence is 16 residues long. V dropped 3 bases and J dropped 1 base, with 16 bases sitting between them. Germline values: CDR1 KGHSH, CDR2 LQKENI. CDR3 residues: CASSPYGGEVSYEQYF. The CDR3 nucleotides read TGTGCCAGCTCACCCTATGGAGGGGAGGTTTCCTACGAGCAGTACTTC.

This clone appeared a single time. This chain joins TRBV5-6 and TRBJ1-1; a possible D gene is TRBD1 (5 bases). Between the trimmed V and J ends, which lost 4 bases and 0 bases, there was a span of 7 bases. The CDR3 is 13 amino acids. CDR1 and CDR2 (germline): SGHDT, YYEEEE. The CDR3 loop reads CASSLTVNTEAFF. CDR3 nucleotide sequence: TGTGCCAGCAGCCTGACAGTGAACACTGAAGCTTTCTTT.

The chain has TRBV6-5 and TRBJ1-2; 9 bases agree with TRBD1. Germline V gene lookup returns CDR1 MNHEY and CDR2 SVGAGI. The CDR3 totals 14 residues. Losses at the gene ends were 4 bases for V and 8 bases for J; bases not matched to a gene: 8. This chain's CDR3 is CASSLGQGTKGYTF. The CDR3 region has the DNA TGTGCCAGCAGTTTAGGACAGGGGACAAAGGGCTACACCTTC.

The CDR3 sequence: CASSLAGPRPTNYGYTF. Written as DNA, the CDR3 is TGTGCCAGCAGCTTAGCGGGGCCCAGACCCACTAACTATGGCTACACCTTC. V is TRBV7-9 and J is TRBJ1-2; possibly TRBD1 for D (5 bases). V gave up 0 bases and J gave up 0 bases, with 14 bases separating them. The germline gives CDR1 SEHNR, CDR2 FQNEAQ (reference sequence). This CDR3 region has 17 residues.

V is TRBV5-1 and J is TRBJ1-5; perhaps TRBD1 as D (6 bases). Trimming left V 0 bases short and J 3 bases short, with 10 bases between. Per germline, CDR1 SGHRS and CDR2 YFSETQ. The CDR3 is made up of 15 amino acids. The CDR3 protein is CASSLGDTDNQPQHF. CDR3 nucleotide sequence: TGCGCCAGCAGCTTGGGGGACACCGACAATCAGCCCCAGCATTTT. Filled out from reference TRBV5-1 and TRBJ1-5, the complete variable domain reads KAGVTQTPRYLIKTRGQQVTLSCSPISGHRSVSWYQQTPGQGLQFLFEYFSETQRNKGNFPGRFSGRQFSNSRSEMNVSTLELGDSALYLCASSLGDTDNQPQHFGDGTRLSIL.

The chain employs TRBV9 and TRBJ1-4, with TRBD1 identical over 8 bases. In germline, CDR1 is SGDLS, CDR2 YYNGEE. J gave up 5 bases and V 2 bases, and 5 bases lay outside the gene matches. This CDR3 spans 15 amino acids. CDR3 nucleotide sequence: TGTGCCAGCAGCGTGAGGACAGGGCAGAATGAAAAACTGTTTTTT. Amino acid sequence: CASSVRTGQNEKLFF.

This clone has a single count. The V call is TRBV5-8, the J call TRBJ1-6, with D hard to call. The germline gives CDR1 SGHTS, CDR2 YDEGEE. Trimming removed 4 bases at V and 2 bases at J, with 13 bases between. The CDR3 totals 16 residues. The CDR3 nucleotides are TGTGCCAGCAGCGCTCCGGGGAATCCCTATAATTCACCCCTCCACTTT. It yields the protein CASSAPGNPYNSPLHF.

This chain joins TRBV6-1 and TRBJ2-7; D gene unclear. Germline-derived CDR1 and CDR2 are MNHNS and SASEGT. Trimming cost V 2 bases and J 3 bases, with 11 bases left between them. CDR3 length: 14 residues. The CDR3 loop reads CASSESRNYYEQYF. DNA of the CDR3: TGTGCCAGCAGTGAATCTAGGAACTACTACGAGCAGTACTTC.

V usage is TRBV19 and J usage is TRBJ1-1; D not certain. This CDR3 has 13 residues. Germline CDR1 reads LNHDA; CDR2 reads SQIVND (reference sequence). Trimming removed 6 bases at V and 4 bases at J, with 12 bases between. CDR3 DNA sequence: TGTGCCAGTAGCCTTGAGGGCGGCACTGAAGCTTTCTTT. Translated: CASSLEGGTEAFF.

The chain couples TRBV5-4 to TRBJ2-1; 7 nucleotides align to TRBD1. The CDR3 is made up of 17 amino acids. With 7 bases clipped from V and 5 bases from J, the junction kept 18 bases outside the gene matches. Per the germline V gene, CDR1 is SGHNT and CDR2 is YYREEE (reference sequence). The CDR3: CASGKISRTGSHNEQFF. Written as DNA, the CDR3 is TGTGCCAGCGGAAAGATATCGCGGACAGGAAGCCACAATGAGCAGTTCTTC. The full variable domain, in which reference TRBV5-4 and TRBJ2-1 provide the parts outside the CDR3, is ETGVTQSPTHLIKTRGQQVTLRCSSQSGHNTVSWYQQALGQGPQFIFQYYREEENGRGNFPPRFSGLQFPNYSSELNVNALELDDSALYLCASGKISRTGSHNEQFFGPGTRLTVL.

V is TRBV18 and J is TRBJ1-2; D unclear. The germline V gene encodes CDR1 KGHSH and CDR2 LQKENI. The length of the CDR3 is 16 residues. V dropped 5 bases and J dropped 7 bases, with 23 bases sitting between them. The CDR3 nucleotides read TGTGCCAGCTCATCTCTCCAGGCGGGTCTGTGGCGTGGCTACACCTTC. Translating it yields CASSSLQAGLWRGYTF.

The rearrangement uses TRBV11-2 and TRBJ1-1; a possible D gene is TRBD1 (6 bases). Trimming cost V 0 bases and J 4 bases, with 12 bases left between them. Germline V gives CDR1 SGHAT, CDR2 FQNNGV. CDR3 length: 15 amino acids. The CDR3 bases are TGTGCCAGCAGCTTAGAGTACAGGGTGGCCACTGAAGCTTTCTTT. Translating gives CASSLEYRVATEAFF.